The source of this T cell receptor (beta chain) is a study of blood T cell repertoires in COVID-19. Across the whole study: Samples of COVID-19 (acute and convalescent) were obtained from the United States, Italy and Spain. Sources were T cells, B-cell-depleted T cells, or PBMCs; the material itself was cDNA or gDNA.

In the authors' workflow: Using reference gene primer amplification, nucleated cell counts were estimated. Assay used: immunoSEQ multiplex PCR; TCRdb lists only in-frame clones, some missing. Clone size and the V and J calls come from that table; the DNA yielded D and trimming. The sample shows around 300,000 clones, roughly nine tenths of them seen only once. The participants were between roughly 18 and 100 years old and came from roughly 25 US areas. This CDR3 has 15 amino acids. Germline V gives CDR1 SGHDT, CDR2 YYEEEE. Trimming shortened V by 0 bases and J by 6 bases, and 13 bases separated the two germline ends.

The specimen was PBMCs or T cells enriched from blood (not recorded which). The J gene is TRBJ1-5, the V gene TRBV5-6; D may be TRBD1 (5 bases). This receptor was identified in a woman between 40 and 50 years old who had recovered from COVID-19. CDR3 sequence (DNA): TGTGCCAGCAGCTTGGGTGGGGCCGTGCGTCAGCCCCAGCATTTT. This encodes CASSLGGAVRQPQHF.